This TCR beta chain was identified during a study of radiation and T cells in renal cell carcinoma (dated by TCRdb to the early 2020s). About the full investigation: TCR beta sequencing covered 50 to 55 samples in total, comprising approximately 26 tumors and 27 peripheral blood samples. Across all 53 samples, more than 4,000,000 unique CDR3 nucleotide sequences, encoding approximately 2.5 million unique CDR3 amino acid sequences, were identified. The final blood draw was performed at 4 weeks after radiation, at the same time as nephrectomy. Overall study outcomes, separate from this receptor: In blood, the top tumor clonotypes increased between baseline and 2 weeks post-radiation and then shrank by 4 weeks, which suggests that tumor-resident clones expanded only transiently. Changes in the blood repertoire were not tracked past 4 weeks after treatment. With a single-armed trial design, the study had no way to address how radiation dose or scheduling affects the TCR repertoire. Because pretreatment tumor biopsies were not available, the study could not determine whether clonotypes were already present within the tumor at baseline.

Points on this clone: Which antigen it targets is not known. No base quality information exists; no much larger clone differs at one position.

The time point tag for this specimen amounts to: blood 4 weeks post-SBRT, at nephrectomy. The treatment or condition label, read with the paper, signifies: 15 Gy SBRT to primary tumor, nephrectomy 4 weeks later. Samples came from a clinical trial, in which primary renal cell carcinomas received 15 Gy stereotactic body radiation therapy followed by nephrectomy 4 weeks later. To track tumor-enriched clonotypes, serial peripheral blood was sampled from radiation-treated patients at baseline and at 2 weeks and 4 weeks after SBRT. Renal cell carcinoma with clear cell pathology was present in all patients. The QIAamp DNA Blood Mini Kit (Qiagen) was used to prepare genomic DNA for TCR sequencing. The analyses included just those samples that passed every quality control check. TCR beta libraries were generated from genomic DNA with the immunoSEQ kit, following the manufacturer's recommendations. Library preparation used a first multiplex PCR with proprietary primers, then a second PCR adding unique barcodes, with bead cleanups after each round. Each sample batch included a kit-provided positive control reaction and a negative control reaction. The final libraries were assessed on an Agilent 4200 TapeStation D1000 ScreenTape, pooled by volume, and quantified by qPCR. Sequencing was performed on an Illumina NextSeq500 using a MidOutput 150-cycle cartridge, with 156 Read1 cycles, 15 Index1 cycles, and the kit custom primers. The pooled library was loaded at 1.0 pM, and about 20% PhiX control was spiked in. Under the source paper's analysis protocol: Vendor-processed data were analyzed in R, and a clonotype was defined as all T cells sharing the same CDR3 nucleotide sequence. For clone abundance analyses, frequencies were normalized to the 10,000 most abundant clones per sample. Public T cell clones, averaging fewer than five per sample, were removed before analysis. Tumor-enriched and baseline blood-enriched clonotypes were defined by at least a 32-fold difference in abundance between compartments. Clonotypes expanded or contracted between blood time points were identified with a beta-binomial differential abundance model. Similarity between tumor and blood repertoires was quantified using the Baroni-Urbani and Buser coefficient, and groups were compared with two-tailed Wilcoxon tests in R. TCRdb retrieved this table from immuneACCESS and kept in-frame rearrangements only. Not all clones are present; in checked studies, unresolved V genes account for under half, and no reason is known for the remainder. D and trimming come from the DNA, and the V and J calls and clone size come from that table. The sample has about 83,000 clones on record, roughly 80% of them singletons. The top ten hold roughly 2.2% of the sample.

There are 13 amino acids in the CDR3, from cysteine to phenylalanine inclusive. The CDR3 DNA has 39 bases and is translated from base 1. CDR1 SGHRS and CDR2 YFSETQ are derived from the germline V gene. A distance of 12 bases separates the germline ends of V and J, which lose 3 bases and 8 bases respectively. The material sequenced was blood, taken from a patient whose treatment included radiotherapy and nephrectomy. The TCR was taken from an older woman with renal cell carcinoma. Recombination linked TRBV5-1 to TRBJ2-1; the D call is possibly TRBD1 or TRBD2, each sharing 5 bases. Read as DNA, the sequence is TGCGCCAGCAGCTCGGGACGGGGCGATGAGCAGTTCTTC. It is translated as CASSSGRGDEQFF.